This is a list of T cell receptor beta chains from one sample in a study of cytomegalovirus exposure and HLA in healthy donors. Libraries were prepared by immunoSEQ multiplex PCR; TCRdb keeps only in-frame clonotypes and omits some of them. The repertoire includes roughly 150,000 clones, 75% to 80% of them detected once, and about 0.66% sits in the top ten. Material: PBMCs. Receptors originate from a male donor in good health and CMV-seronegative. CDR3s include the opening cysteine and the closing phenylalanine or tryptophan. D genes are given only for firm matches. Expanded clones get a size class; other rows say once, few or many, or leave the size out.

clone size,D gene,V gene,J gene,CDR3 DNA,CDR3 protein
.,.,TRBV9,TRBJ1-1,TGTGCCAGCAGCGTAGATGGGGGGAGAACGGCTGAAGCTTTCTTT,CASSVDGGRTAEAFF
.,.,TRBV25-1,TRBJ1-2,TGTGCCAGCAGTGTTTCAATCGGTGGCTACACCTTC,CASSVSIGGYTF
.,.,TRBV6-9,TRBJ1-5,TGTGCCAGCAGTTGTAGTCAGCCCCAGCATTTT,CASSCSQPQHF
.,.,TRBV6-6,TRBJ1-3,TGTGCCAGCAGTCGACAGAACACCATATATTTT,CASSRQNTIYF
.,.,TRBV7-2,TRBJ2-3,TGTGCCAGCAGCTTAGTTGGCCAGATAAGCACAGATACGCAGTATTTT,CASSLVGQISTDTQYF
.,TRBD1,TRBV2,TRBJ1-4,TGTGCCAGCAGGGACAGGGGGCGCCGGGGAGAAAAACTGTTTTTT,CASRDRGRRGEKLFF
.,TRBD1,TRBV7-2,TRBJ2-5,TGTGCCAGCAGCTTGGGACAGTACCAAGAGACCCAGTACTTC,CASSLGQYQETQYF
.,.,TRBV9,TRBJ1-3,TGTGCCAGCAGCGTAGAGAGCGCCAGCTCTGGAAACACCATATATTTT,CASSVESASSGNTIYF
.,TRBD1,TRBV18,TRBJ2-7,TGTGCCAGCTCACGGACAGGGGACGCCTACGAGCAGTACTTC,CASSRTGDAYEQYF
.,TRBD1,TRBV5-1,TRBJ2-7,TGCGCCAGCAGTTTCGACAGGGCGATCAGGAGCGAGCAGTACTTC,CASSFDRAIRSEQYF
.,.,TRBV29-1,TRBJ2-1,TGCACGGGCAGTAGGGGAAGCTCCTACAATGAGCAGTTCTTC,CTGSRGSSYNEQFF
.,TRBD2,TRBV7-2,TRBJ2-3,TGTGCCAGCAGCTTAGCGCTGCTAGCGGATGGTGCAGATACGCAGTATTTT,CASSLALLADGADTQYF
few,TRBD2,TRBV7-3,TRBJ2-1,TGTGCCAGCAGCCCTAGCGGGAGAGGGGATGAGCAGTTCTTC,CASSPSGRGDEQFF
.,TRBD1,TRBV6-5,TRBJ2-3,TGTGCCAGCAGTTTACCGGGACAGGGCACAGATACGCAGTATTTT,CASSLPGQGTDTQYF
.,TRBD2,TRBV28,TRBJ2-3,TGTGCCAGCAGCCACGGGGGGACAGATACGCAGTATTTT,CASSHGGTDTQYF
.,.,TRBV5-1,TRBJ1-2,TGCGCCAGCAGCCCGGGACACGAAGACTATGGCTACACCTTC,CASSPGHEDYGYTF
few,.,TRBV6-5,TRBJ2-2,TGTGCCAGCAGTTACTCGGCTAGCGCCGGGGAGCTGTTTTTT,CASSYSASAGELFF
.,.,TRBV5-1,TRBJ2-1,TGCGCCAGCAGCTTGAATTTAGCGGAGTACAATGAGCAGTTCTTC,CASSLNLAEYNEQFF
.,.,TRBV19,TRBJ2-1,TGTGCCAGTACACGGGCAGGGAAGAACGAGCAGTTCTTC,CASTRAGKNEQFF
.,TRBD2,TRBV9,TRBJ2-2,TGTGCCAGCAGCGATATAGCGGGAATTAACACCGGGGAGCTGTTTTTT,CASSDIAGINTGELFF
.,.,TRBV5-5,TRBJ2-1,TGTGCCAGCAGCCCTGCGACAGGATTAGATGAGCAGTTCTTC,CASSPATGLDEQFF
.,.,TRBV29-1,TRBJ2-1,TGCAGCGTCTATGGGGGCGTTAGCTCCTACAATGAGCAGTTCTTC,CSVYGGVSSYNEQFF
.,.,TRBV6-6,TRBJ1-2,TGTGCCAGCAGGCAAGCCCTCCGGGGAAACTATGGCTACACCTTC,CASRQALRGNYGYTF
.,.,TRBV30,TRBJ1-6,TGTGCCTGGGGATCAGGGACAAGCTCCTATAATTCACCCCTCCACTTT,CAWGSGTSSYNSPLHF
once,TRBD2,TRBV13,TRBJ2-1,TGTGCCAGCAGCTCTAGCGGGGGCTACAATGAGCAGTTCTTC,CASSSSGGYNEQFF
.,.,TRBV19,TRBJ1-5,TGTGCCAGTACCACAGACGATTATAGCAATCAGCCCCAGCATTTT,CASTTDDYSNQPQHF
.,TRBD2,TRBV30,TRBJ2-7,TGTGCCTGGACTAGCGGCCGCTACGAGCAGTACTTC,CAWTSGRYEQYF
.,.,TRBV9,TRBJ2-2,TGTGCCAGCAGCCTCGTACAGGGAAACACCGGGGAGCTGTTTTTT,CASSLVQGNTGELFF
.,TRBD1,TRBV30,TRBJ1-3,TGTGCCTGGAGTGGAGGGACAGTCATCAACACCATATATTTT,CAWSGGTVINTIYF
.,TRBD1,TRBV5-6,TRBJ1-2,TGTGCCAGCAGCCCAAGGCGGACAGGGGGCTATGGCTACACCTTC,CASSPRRTGGYGYTF
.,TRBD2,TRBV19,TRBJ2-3,TGTGCCAGTAGTATTTCCCCTACGACTAGCGGGAGTACAGATACGCAGTATTTT,CASSISPTTSGSTDTQYF
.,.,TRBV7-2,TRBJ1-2,TGTGCCAGCAGCTTAGCGAGGACCAGGGATTCCAACTATGGCTACACCTTC,CASSLARTRDSNYGYTF
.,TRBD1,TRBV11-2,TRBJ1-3,TGTGCCAGCAGCTTCGGACAGGCTGGAAACACCATATATTTT,CASSFGQAGNTIYF
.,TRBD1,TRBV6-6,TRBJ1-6,TGTGCCAGCAGTCGGGACAGCTCCTATAATTCACCCCTCCACTTT,CASSRDSSYNSPLHF
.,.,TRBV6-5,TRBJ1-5,TGTGCCAGCAGCCCCGGGACACACAATCAGCCCCAGCATTTT,CASSPGTHNQPQHF
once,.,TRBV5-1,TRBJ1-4,TGCGCCAGCAGCTTGGCTACTAATGAAAAACTGTTTTTT,CASSLATNEKLFF
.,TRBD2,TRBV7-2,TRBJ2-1,TGTGCCAGCAGCCCACGGACTAGCCTTAACAATAATGAGCAGTTCTTC,CASSPRTSLNNNEQFF
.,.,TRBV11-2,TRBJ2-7,TGTGCCAGCAGCTTTGGCACATCCTACGAGCAGTACTTC,CASSFGTSYEQYF
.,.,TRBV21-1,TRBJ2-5,TGTGCCAGCCGTTTGCTAGCGGGCCAAGACCAACAAGAGACCCAGTACTTC,CASRLLAGQDQQETQYF
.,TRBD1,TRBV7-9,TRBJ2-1,TGTGCCAGCAGCCCAGGGACAGGGGGCAGGTACAATGAGCAGTTCTTC,CASSPGTGGRYNEQFF
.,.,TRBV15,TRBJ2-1,TGTGCCACCAGCACCCGACAGCGGGTTAACAATGAGCAGTTCTTC,CATSTRQRVNNEQFF
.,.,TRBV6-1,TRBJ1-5,TGTGCCAGCAGTGAAGCCCCTCAGGTCCGGCCCCAGCATTTT,CASSEAPQVRPQHF